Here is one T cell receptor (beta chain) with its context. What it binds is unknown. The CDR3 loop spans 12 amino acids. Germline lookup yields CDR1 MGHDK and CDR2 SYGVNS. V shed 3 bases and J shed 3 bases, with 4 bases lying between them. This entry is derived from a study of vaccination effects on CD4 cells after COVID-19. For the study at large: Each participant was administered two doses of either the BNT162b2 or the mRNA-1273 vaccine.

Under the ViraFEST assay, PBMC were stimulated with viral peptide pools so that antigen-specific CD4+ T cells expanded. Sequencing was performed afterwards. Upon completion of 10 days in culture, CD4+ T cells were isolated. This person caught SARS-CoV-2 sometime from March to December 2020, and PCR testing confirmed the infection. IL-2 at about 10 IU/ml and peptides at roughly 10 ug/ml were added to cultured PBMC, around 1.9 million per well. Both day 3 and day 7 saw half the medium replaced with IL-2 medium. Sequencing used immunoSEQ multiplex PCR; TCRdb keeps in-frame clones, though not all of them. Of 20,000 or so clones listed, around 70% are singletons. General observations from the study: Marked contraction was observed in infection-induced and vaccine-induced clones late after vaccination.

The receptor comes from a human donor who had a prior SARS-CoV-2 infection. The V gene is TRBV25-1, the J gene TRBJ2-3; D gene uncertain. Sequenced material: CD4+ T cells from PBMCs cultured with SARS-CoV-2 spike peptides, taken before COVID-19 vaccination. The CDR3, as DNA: TGTGCCAGCAGTGAGGCGACAGATACGCAGTATTTT. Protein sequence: CASSEATDTQYF.